Shown below are 24 T cell receptor beta chains from a single sample sequenced in a study of blood T cells in healthy people across ages. A second PCR of 7 to 11 cycles used a sample-barcoded 5' primer and a J-beta primer mix. A single record per CDR3 protein comes from TCRdb applying MiXCR to the 5' RACE reads. The sample has about a million distinct CDR3 sequences, 35% to 40% seen once; the top ten hold about an eighth. What was sequenced was blood. The receptor source for this set is a man aged 18 to 29 in good health.

The V call is TRBV7-2, the J call TRBJ2-1, with TRBD1 matching over 9 bases. CDR1 SGHTA and CDR2 FQGNSA come from the germline V gene. Trimming at V came to 6 bases and at J to 4 bases, leaving 4 bases not matched to a gene. The CDR3 runs to 14 residues. The CDR3 region is CASRQGAEYNEQFF. The CDR3 DNA reads as TGTGCCAGCAGACAGGGGGCTGAATACAATGAGCAGTTCTTC. The full variable domain, in which reference TRBV7-2 and TRBJ2-1 provide the parts outside the CDR3, is GAGVSQSPSNKVTEKGKDVELRCDPISGHTALYWYRQSLGQGLEFLIYFQGNSAPDKSGLPSDRFSAERTGGSVSTLTIQRTQQEDSAVYLCASRQGAEYNEQFFGPGTRLTVL.

V and J are TRBV25-1 and TRBJ2-1, with D uncertain. V was clipped by 1 base and J by 0 bases, with 10 bases between them. Germline CDR1 is MGHDK and CDR2 is SYGVNS. The CDR3 is 16 residues long. The CDR3 DNA reads TGTGCCAGCAGTGAATCGAGGCCGAGCTCCTACAATGAGCAGTTCTTC. Amino acids: CASSESRPSSYNEQFF.

This sequence joins TRBV6-5 and TRBJ2-3, with 10 positions matching TRBD1. There are 14 residues in the CDR3. V shed 6 bases and J 8 bases; nucleotides not matched to a gene: 8. Germline assignment: CDR1 MNHEY and CDR2 SVGAGI. In DNA form, the CDR3 reads TGTGCCAGCAGACCCGGGACAGGGGCAGGTACGCAGTATTTT. This sequence encodes CASRPGTGAGTQYF.

Comments on this clonotype: Compared with germline, one end of the junction differs, possibly owing to a read error. V is TRBV5-1 and J is TRBJ1-2, with D unclear. In germline, CDR1 is SGHRS, CDR2 YFSETQ. This CDR3 comprises 15 residues. CDR3 amino acids: CANSLGSTQAYGYTF. CDR3 bases: TGCGCCAACAGCCTGGGGTCTACCCAAGCCTATGGCTACACCTTC.

This clonotype came up many times. CDR3 sequence: CSARRLAEETQYF. Here the CDR3 DNA reads TGCAGTGCTAGACGGCTAGCGGAAGAGACCCAGTACTTC. The chain employs TRBV20-1 and TRBJ2-5; 7 nucleotides line up with TRBD2. The germline V gene has CDR1 DFQATT and CDR2 SNEGSKA (reference sequence). The CDR3 length is 13 residues. V shed 2 bases and J 3 bases; nucleotides not matched to a gene: 3.

The chain couples TRBV7-2 to TRBJ1-5, with 7 bases lining up with TRBD1. The junction had 11 bases not matched to a gene; V was cut back by 5 bases and J by 4 bases. The CDR3 totals 16 residues. The germline V gene has CDR1 SGHTA and CDR2 FQGNSA. CDR3 coding DNA: TGTGCCAGCAGCCTAAGGGGGCGCGAGGGAAATCAGCCCCAGCATTTT. It codes for CASSLRGREGNQPQHF. Full variable domain (outside the CDR3, taken from reference TRBV7-2 and TRBJ1-5): GAGVSQSPSNKVTEKGKDVELRCDPISGHTALYWYRQSLGQGLEFLIYFQGNSAPDKSGLPSDRFSAERTGGSVSTLTIQRTQQEDSAVYLCASSLRGREGNQPQHFGDGTRLSIL.

This chain's CDR3 is CASSFQTSGSDTQYF. The CDR3 bases are TGCGCCAGCAGCTTTCAGACTAGCGGGTCAGATACGCAGTATTTT. This rearrangement joins TRBV5-1 to TRBJ2-3; 10 nucleotides agree with TRBD2. Germline trimming cut 2 bases from V and 4 bases from J; bases unmatched to any gene: 4. The germline V gene has CDR1 SGHRS and CDR2 YFSETQ. The CDR3 sequence is 15 residues long. Full variable domain (outside the CDR3, taken from reference TRBV5-1 and TRBJ2-3): KAGVTQTPRYLIKTRGQQVTLSCSPISGHRSVSWYQQTPGQGLQFLFEYFSETQRNKGNFPGRFSGRQFSNSRSEMNVSTLELGDSALYLCASSFQTSGSDTQYFGPGTRLTVL.

V and J are TRBV12-3 or TRBV12-4 and TRBJ1-1; TRBD1 might be the D (5 bases). This CDR3 contains 14 residues. Trimming cost V 3 bases and J 4 bases, with 12 bases left between them. The CDR3 nucleotides read TGTGCCAGCAGTTTTGGGGGATCGGGCACTGAAGCTTTCTTT. Translated: CASSFGGSGTEAFF.

The chain combines TRBV20-1 with TRBJ2-1, with 7 bases lining up with TRBD1. The CDR3 consists of 15 residues. Trimming took 6 bases from V and 4 from J; bases not matched to a gene: 12. Germline loops: CDR1 DFQATT, CDR2 SNEGSKA (reference sequence). The DNA for the CDR3 is TGCAGTGCGCGACACCGGGACAGCAAATACAATGAGCAGTTCTTC. Encoded protein: CSARHRDSKYNEQFF.

Only a few counts were recorded for this clonotype. The V gene is TRBV2, the J gene TRBJ1-1; no reliable D call. The CDR3 extends over 11 amino acids. CDR1 is SNHLY, CDR2 FYNNEI, per germline. The V end lost 4 bases, the J end lost 7 bases, and 7 bases lay between the germline ends. CDR3 sequence reads: CASSVHLEAFF. The CDR3 nucleotides are TGTGCCAGCAGTGTACACCTTGAAGCTTTCTTT.

In its sample, this clonotype was seen a few times. The V and J genes are TRBV11-2 and TRBJ1-2; D is unclear. The CDR3 extends over 13 amino acids. Trimming shortened V by 2 bases and J by 6 bases, and 10 bases separated the two germline ends. Per germline, CDR1 SGHAT and CDR2 FQNNGV. The CDR3 loop reads CASSLRPTDGYTF. For the CDR3, the DNA is TGTGCCAGCAGCTTAAGACCGACCGATGGCTACACCTTC.

This sequence joins TRBV6-2 or TRBV6-3 and TRBJ1-2; D is unclear. With 2 bases removed from V and 4 bases from J, the gap between germline ends came to 8 bases. The CDR3 extends over 13 amino acids. The V gene's germline CDR1 is MNHEY and CDR2 SVGEGT. The CDR3: CASSYTSIYGYTF. The CDR3 bases are TGTGCCAGCAGTTACACTTCCATCTATGGCTACACCTTC.

The rearrangement uses TRBV9 and TRBJ1-2; D not certain. Germline V lookup: CDR1 SGDLS, CDR2 YYNGEE. Trimming left V 0 bases short and J 8 bases short, with 11 bases between. This CDR3 spans 13 amino acids. CDR3 in amino acids: CASSVAGSSGYTF. The CDR3 coding sequence is TGTGCCAGCAGCGTAGCTGGGTCTTCCGGCTACACCTTC.

The chain carries TRBV9 and TRBJ2-1; the D is unclear. The germline CDR1 and CDR2 sequences are SGDLS and YYNGEE. This CDR3 contains 15 residues. V was clipped by 0 bases and J by 0 bases, with 7 bases between them. CDR3: CASSVDQSSYNEQFF. CDR3 in DNA: TGTGCCAGCAGCGTAGACCAGAGCTCCTACAATGAGCAGTTCTTC.

This clonotype was observed many times. This CDR3 is CSAISEDRAEKLFF. CDR3 coding DNA: TGCAGTGCTATCTCCGAGGACAGGGCAGAAAAACTGTTTTTT. V gene TRBV20-1 combines with J gene TRBJ1-4, with 8 bases identical to TRBD1. Germline values: CDR1 DFQATT, CDR2 SNEGSKA (reference sequence). This CDR3 is 14 amino acids long. The junction had 9 bases not matched to a gene; V was cut back by 4 bases and J by 8 bases.

The chain couples TRBV7-9 to TRBJ1-2; TRBD1 aligns across 9 bases. The CDR3 extends over 15 amino acids. Germline V lookup: CDR1 SEHNR, CDR2 FQNEAQ (reference sequence). Trimming took 5 bases from V and 4 from J; bases not matched to a gene: 8. CDR3 DNA: TGTGCCAGCAGCCATAGGACAGGGGCAGGCTATGGCTACACCTTC. Its translation is CASSHRTGAGYGYTF.

As for this clonotype: A junction end diverges from the germline sequence, so it may reflect a read error. The chain links TRBV9 to TRBJ1-2, with no clear D. CDR1 is SGDLS and CDR2 is YYNGEE in the germline V gene. The CDR3 runs 8 residues. The CDR3, as DNA: TGTTCCAGCGAAGGCTACACCTTC. Translated: CSSEGYTF.

The V call is TRBV6-6, the J call TRBJ1-6, with D possibly matching TRBD1 (5 bases). Deletions cut 11 bases from V and 9 bases from J, with 17 bases between. Germline CDR1 and CDR2: MNHNY and SVGAGI (reference sequence). The CDR3 runs to 13 residues. This chain's CDR3 is CASRGGVGSPLHF. DNA for the CDR3: TGTGCCTCGAGGGGTGGGGTCGGTTCACCCCTCCACTTT.

A few counts support this clonotype. The V and J genes are TRBV12-3 or TRBV12-4 and TRBJ2-3; 7 nucleotides align to TRBD1. The CDR3 sequence is 17 residues long. V lost 5 bases and J lost 4; bases outside the gene matches: 15. The CDR3 loop is CASSRDTGTVDADTQYF. The CDR3 DNA reads as TGTGCCAGCAGTCGAGACACCGGGACAGTGGACGCAGATACGCAGTATTTT.

V and J are TRBV11-2 and TRBJ2-7; TRBD1 agrees at 7 bases. Germline trimming cut 5 bases from V and 3 bases from J; bases unmatched to any gene: 7. This CDR3 contains 14 residues. Germline assignment: CDR1 SGHAT and CDR2 FQNNGV. The CDR3, as DNA: TGTGCCAGCAGCGGGGGACAGCCAAACTACGAGCAGTACTTC. Its translation is CASSGGQPNYEQYF. The full variable domain, completed using reference TRBV11-2 and TRBJ2-7, is EAGVAQSPRYKIIEKRQSVAFWCNPISGHATLYWYQQILGQGPKLLIQFQNNGVVDDSQLPKDRFSAERLKGVDSTLKIQPAKLEDSAVYLCASSGGQPNYEQYFGPGTRLTVT.

The sample holds a few counts of this clonotype. The chain couples TRBV6-2 or TRBV6-3 to TRBJ1-2, with D hard to call. Trimming removed 6 bases at V and 7 bases at J, with 27 bases between. This CDR3 contains 17 residues. The germline gives CDR1 MNHEY, CDR2 SVGEGT. In DNA, the CDR3 is TGTGCCAGCAGCCCTAACACAGATCCCTCCCTGGATACTGGCTACACCTTC. As protein: CASSPNTDPSLDTGYTF.

The CDR3 DNA follows: TGTGCCAGCAGCTTATCACGGACAGGGAACTATGGCTACACCTTC. Its protein is CASSLSRTGNYGYTF. V is TRBV7-2 and J is TRBJ1-2; 8 bases agree with TRBD1. The CDR3 is made up of 15 amino acids. Trimming cost V 2 bases and J 2 bases; bases outside gene matches: 4. Germline loops: CDR1 SGHTA, CDR2 FQGNSA. Full variable domain (missing parts from reference TRBV7-2 and TRBJ1-2): GAGVSQSPSNKVTEKGKDVELRCDPISGHTALYWYRQSLGQGLEFLIYFQGNSAPDKSGLPSDRFSAERTGGSVSTLTIQRTQQEDSAVYLCASSLSRTGNYGYTFGSGTRLTVV.

The chain is built from TRBV7-9 and TRBJ2-4; 8 bases match TRBD2. The J call may be faulty, since TRBJ2-7 better matches the DNA end. Germline CDR1 is SEHNR and CDR2 is FQNEAQ (reference sequence). The CDR3 consists of 16 residues. The DNA of the CDR3 is TGTGCCAGCAGCTTCAACTCGGCCTTAGCGGGGTCCGAGCAGTACTTC. Protein sequence: CASSFNSALAGSEQYF.

This clonotype has just a few counts. J is TRBJ2-7 and V is TRBV7-9; 9 bases are a match to TRBD1. After removal of 6 bases from V and 6 bases from J, the junction contained 9 bases not matched to a gene. Germline V CDR1 and CDR2: SEHNR, FQNEAQ (reference sequence). The CDR3 runs to 14 residues. In DNA form, the CDR3 reads TGTGCCAGCAGTCCCCGGGACAGGGTTTCCGAGCAGTACTTC. Translated: CASSPRDRVSEQYF. The full variable domain, rest sourced from reference TRBV7-9 and TRBJ2-7, is DTGVSQNPRHKITKRGQNVTFRCDPISEHNRLYWYRQTLGQGPEFLTYFQNEAQLEKSRLLSDRFSAERPKGSFSTLEIQRTEQGDSAMYLCASSPRDRVSEQYFGPGTRLTVT.